This T cell receptor (beta chain) was documented in a study of CD8 T cells in ankylosing spondylitis. Quantitative 5'-RACE with molecular barcodes generated TCR beta libraries. One entry per CDR3 protein results from TCRdb running MiXCR on the 5' RACE reads. The sample has 800,000 to 900,000 distinct CDR3 sequences; 12% are singletons. The sample holds a few counts of this clonotype. Its antigen is as yet unknown. Per germline, CDR1 SGHRS and CDR2 YFSETQ. Trimming cost V 1 base and J 1 base, with 8 bases left between them. The CDR3 runs to 15 residues. The study, taken as a whole, reports: Several of the motif variants were reported before in synovial fluid and blood from reactive arthritis. Within matched ankylosing spondylitis synovial fluid, disease-linked clones were reportedly significantly enriched. CD8+ by phenotype, disease-linked clones were relatively rare in peripheral blood. Ankylosing spondylitis blood appeared to be characterized by a TCR beta motif of under 10 highly homologous variants.

The sequence was obtained from a male donor with ankylosing spondylitis. This chain connects TRBV5-1 to TRBJ1-4; no clear D. The sequenced material came from blood, either unsorted or a sorted T cell fraction (not recorded which). CDR3 DNA sequence: TGCGCCAGCAGCTTGACTGGGGTAACTAATGAAAAACTGTTTTTT. Protein product: CASSLTGVTNEKLFF. The full variable domain, its missing parts supplied by reference TRBV5-1 and TRBJ1-4, is KAGVTQTPRYLIKTRGQQVTLSCSPISGHRSVSWYQQTPGQGLQFLFEYFSETQRNKGNFPGRFSGRQFSNSRSEMNVSTLELGDSALYLCASSLTGVTNEKLFFGSGTQLSVL.